This T cell receptor (beta chain) was documented in a study of blood T cell repertoires in COVID-19. About the research overall: The study drew acute and convalescent COVID-19 samples from the United States, Italy and Spain. PBMCs, B-cell-depleted T cells, or T cells provided the cDNA or gDNA that made up the material.

In the source study's methods: For nucleated cells, counts were estimated from reference gene primer amplification. Profiling relied on immunoSEQ multiplex PCR, and the TCRdb table lists in-frame clones only, not all of them. V, J and clone size reflect that table, while D and trimming were determined from the DNA. The sample records about 210,000 clones, roughly 75% being singletons. The source is a woman in her 70s with acute or convalescent COVID-19. Sequenced material: peripheral blood.

The CDR3 spells CASSDTQGSHEKLFF. The CDR3 nucleotides read TGCGCCAGCAGTGACACACAGGGGTCGCATGAAAAACTGTTTTTT. This chain uses TRBV10-2 with TRBJ1-4; 7 bases are shared with TRBD1. V was clipped by 3 bases and J by 6 bases; unmatched bases: 7. CDR3 length: 15 amino acids. CDR1 is WSHSY and CDR2 is SAAADI in the germline V gene.